Listed below are T cell receptor beta chains from one sample, sequenced in a study of T cells after yellow fever vaccination. TCRdb analysed the 5' RACE reads with MiXCR anew, one entry per CDR3 protein. The sample has about 220,000 distinct CDR3 sequences; more than 3% are singletons. The sequencing here drew on CD4+ T cells sorted from PBMCs, taken 10 days after the yellow fever booster vaccination. These receptors all stem from a man younger than 35 who received the YFV17D yellow fever vaccine. CDR3s include the opening cysteine and the closing phenylalanine or tryptophan. Each record gives: V gene, CDR3 length, J gene, D gene, clone size, CDR3 protein, CDR3 DNA. D genes are given only for firm matches. Size values are once, few and many counts, or a class for expanded clones, and some rows have none.

v_call: TRBV7-2; cdr3_length: 15; j_call: TRBJ2-5; d_call: -; clone_size: few; cdr3_aa: CASSVHREVQETQYF; cdr3_nt: TGTGCCAGCAGCGTCCACAGGGAAGTCCAAGAGACCCAGTACTTC
v_call: TRBV3-1; cdr3_length: 12; j_call: TRBJ2-2; d_call: -; clone_size: few; cdr3_aa: CASSQGTGELFF; cdr3_nt: TGTGCCAGCAGCCAAGGGACCGGGGAGCTGTTTTTT
v_call: TRBV6-5; cdr3_length: 16; j_call: TRBJ1-3; d_call: TRBD1; clone_size: many; cdr3_aa: CASRHKTGASGNTIYF; cdr3_nt: TGTGCCAGCAGACATAAAACAGGGGCCTCTGGAAACACCATATATTTT
v_call: TRBV28; cdr3_length: 14; j_call: TRBJ1-2; d_call: -; clone_size: -; cdr3_aa: CASSTLNTGYGYTF; cdr3_nt: TGTGCCAGCAGCACCCTGAATACAGGGTATGGCTACACCTTC
v_call: TRBV3-1; cdr3_length: 16; j_call: TRBJ1-6; d_call: TRBD1; clone_size: -; cdr3_aa: CASSLWGRGQSSHLHF; cdr3_nt: TGTGCCAGCAGCCTTTGGGGCAGGGGGCAAAGTTCACACCTCCACTTT
v_call: TRBV4-2; cdr3_length: 16; j_call: TRBJ1-2; d_call: TRBD1; clone_size: -; cdr3_aa: CASSPRTGGASDGYTF; cdr3_nt: TGTGCCAGCAGCCCGAGGACAGGGGGCGCTTCGGATGGCTACACCTTC
v_call: TRBV12-3/TRBV12-4; cdr3_length: 11; j_call: TRBJ2-5; d_call: -; clone_size: many; cdr3_aa: CASRVGETQYF; cdr3_nt: TGTGCCAGCAGGGTCGGTGAGACCCAGTACTTC
v_call: TRBV7-8; cdr3_length: 14; j_call: TRBJ1-5; d_call: -; clone_size: many; cdr3_aa: CASSLTSEQQPQHF; cdr3_nt: TGTGCCAGCAGCTTAACCTCGGAACAACAGCCCCAGCATTTT
v_call: TRBV11-2; cdr3_length: 18; j_call: TRBJ2-4; d_call: TRBD1; clone_size: few; cdr3_aa: CASSSYKGQGSAKNIQYF; cdr3_nt: TGTGCCAGCAGCTCATACAAGGGACAGGGGAGCGCCAAAAACATTCAGTACTTC
v_call: TRBV7-9; cdr3_length: 15; j_call: TRBJ2-2; d_call: -; clone_size: -; cdr3_aa: CASLLAGTPPGELFF; cdr3_nt: TGTGCCAGCCTTTTAGCCGGGACCCCCCCCGGGGAGCTGTTTTTT
v_call: TRBV6-2/TRBV6-3; cdr3_length: 12; j_call: TRBJ1-2; d_call: -; clone_size: many; cdr3_aa: CASSDSGYGYTF; cdr3_nt: TGTGCCAGCAGTGACAGCGGTTATGGCTACACCTTC
v_call: TRBV7-9; cdr3_length: 13; j_call: TRBJ1-1; d_call: TRBD1; clone_size: many; cdr3_aa: CASSAQGETEAFF; cdr3_nt: TGTGCCAGCAGCGCGCAGGGGGAAACTGAAGCTTTCTTT
v_call: TRBV5-1; cdr3_length: 18; j_call: TRBJ1-4; d_call: -; clone_size: many; cdr3_aa: CASSLVPGIGVANEKLFF; cdr3_nt: TGCGCCAGCAGCTTGGTCCCAGGAATTGGTGTAGCTAATGAAAAACTGTTTTTT
v_call: TRBV5-1; cdr3_length: 14; j_call: TRBJ2-7; d_call: -; clone_size: medium-sized; cdr3_aa: CASSLAVGIYEQYF; cdr3_nt: TGCGCCAGCAGCTTGGCCGTGGGGATTTACGAGCAGTACTTC
v_call: TRBV6-5; cdr3_length: 16; j_call: TRBJ2-1; d_call: TRBD2; clone_size: few; cdr3_aa: CASSYSMAGGPYEQFF; cdr3_nt: TGTGCCAGCAGTTACTCGATGGCGGGGGGGCCTTATGAGCAGTTCTTC
v_call: TRBV25-1; cdr3_length: 14; j_call: TRBJ2-3; d_call: -; clone_size: many; cdr3_aa: CASSAWDGTDTQYF; cdr3_nt: TGTGCCAGCAGTGCCTGGGACGGCACAGATACGCAGTATTTT
v_call: TRBV20-1; cdr3_length: 15; j_call: TRBJ1-1; d_call: TRBD1; clone_size: many; cdr3_aa: CSARDLSRGTTEAFF; cdr3_nt: TGCAGTGCTAGAGATCTATCCAGGGGGACCACTGAAGCTTTCTTT
v_call: TRBV4-2; cdr3_length: 18; j_call: TRBJ2-6; d_call: TRBD2; clone_size: once; cdr3_aa: CASSRGTTGTSGANVLTF; cdr3_nt: TGTGCCAGCAGCCGAGGGACTACCGGAACCTCTGGGGCCAACGTCCTGACTTTC
v_call: TRBV7-2; cdr3_length: 13; j_call: TRBJ2-7; d_call: -; clone_size: -; cdr3_aa: CASSSVTPGEQYF; cdr3_nt: TGTGCCAGCAGCTCCGTGACCCCCGGAGAGCAGTACTTC
v_call: TRBV6-7; cdr3_length: 15; j_call: TRBJ1-6; d_call: -; clone_size: many; cdr3_aa: CASNRWGGHNSPLHF; cdr3_nt: TGTGCCAGCAACCGATGGGGCGGACATAATTCACCCCTCCACTTT
v_call: TRBV6-7; cdr3_length: 16; j_call: TRBJ2-6; d_call: -; clone_size: few; cdr3_aa: CAAPEHRSPGANVLTF; cdr3_nt: TGTGCCGCCCCCGAACATCGCAGTCCTGGGGCCAACGTCCTGACTTTC
v_call: TRBV20-1; cdr3_length: 16; j_call: TRBJ1-6; d_call: -; clone_size: -; cdr3_aa: CSVTSGIGSYNSPLHF; cdr3_nt: TGCAGTGTTACCTCGGGGATAGGATCCTATAATTCACCCCTCCACTTT
v_call: TRBV7-9; cdr3_length: 15; j_call: TRBJ2-3; d_call: TRBD2; clone_size: many; cdr3_aa: CASSFRGGGTDTQYF; cdr3_nt: TGTGCCAGCAGCTTCCGGGGGGGCGGGACAGATACGCAGTATTTT
v_call: TRBV6-2/TRBV6-3; cdr3_length: 14; j_call: TRBJ2-3; d_call: -; clone_size: many; cdr3_aa: CASSYGGSADTQYF; cdr3_nt: TGTGCCAGCAGTTACGGGGGGTCGGCAGATACGCAGTATTTT
v_call: TRBV7-6; cdr3_length: 19; j_call: TRBJ2-2; d_call: -; clone_size: many; cdr3_aa: CASSFNPPNRGTATGELFF; cdr3_nt: TGTGCCAGCAGCTTCAACCCGCCGAACCGAGGGACCGCCACCGGGGAGCTGTTTTTT
v_call: TRBV11-2; cdr3_length: 16; j_call: TRBJ2-2; d_call: -; clone_size: -; cdr3_aa: CASSLESGPGTGELFF; cdr3_nt: TGTGCCAGCAGCTTAGAGTCGGGTCCGGGGACCGGGGAGCTGTTTTTT
v_call: TRBV7-3; cdr3_length: 15; j_call: TRBJ2-1; d_call: TRBD2; clone_size: many; cdr3_aa: CASSPTSGGPNEQFF; cdr3_nt: TGTGCCAGCAGCCCGACTAGCGGGGGGCCCAATGAGCAGTTCTTC
v_call: TRBV4-2; cdr3_length: 18; j_call: TRBJ2-2; d_call: -; clone_size: -; cdr3_aa: CASSQEIWERANTGELFF; cdr3_nt: TGTGCCAGCAGCCAAGAGATTTGGGAGCGAGCGAACACCGGGGAGCTGTTTTTT
v_call: TRBV7-2; cdr3_length: 13; j_call: TRBJ1-5; d_call: -; clone_size: -; cdr3_aa: CASSFGGNQPQHF; cdr3_nt: TGTGCCAGCAGCTTCGGGGGCAATCAGCCCCAGCATTTT
v_call: TRBV7-2; cdr3_length: 15; j_call: TRBJ2-5; d_call: TRBD1; clone_size: many; cdr3_aa: CASSPVGDRGSYEYF; cdr3_nt: TGTGCCAGCAGCCCTGTGGGGGACAGGGGAAGTTACGAGTACTTC
v_call: TRBV2; cdr3_length: 12; j_call: TRBJ2-1; d_call: TRBD2; clone_size: many; cdr3_aa: CASRASGGSQFF; cdr3_nt: TGTGCCAGCAGGGCTAGCGGGGGGTCGCAGTTCTTC
v_call: TRBV6-6; cdr3_length: 15; j_call: TRBJ1-1; d_call: TRBD1; clone_size: many; cdr3_aa: CASRAPRDRHTEAFF; cdr3_nt: TGTGCCAGCAGAGCCCCCCGGGACAGGCACACTGAAGCTTTCTTT
v_call: TRBV5-1; cdr3_length: 19; j_call: TRBJ2-1; d_call: TRBD2; clone_size: many; cdr3_aa: CASTQTPGLFAGGYNEQFF; cdr3_nt: TGCGCCAGCACACAAACCCCAGGCCTTTTCGCGGGGGGCTACAATGAGCAGTTCTTC
v_call: TRBV7-6; cdr3_length: 13; j_call: TRBJ2-1; d_call: -; clone_size: many; cdr3_aa: CASSGTPLQGQFF; cdr3_nt: TGTGCCAGCAGCGGTACCCCGCTGCAGGGACAGTTCTTC
v_call: TRBV7-2; cdr3_length: 14; j_call: TRBJ1-2; d_call: -; clone_size: many; cdr3_aa: CASSLGGSAYGYTF; cdr3_nt: TGTGCCAGCAGCTTGGGGGGGTCGGCCTATGGCTACACCTTC
v_call: TRBV7-8; cdr3_length: 16; j_call: TRBJ2-2; d_call: TRBD1; clone_size: many; cdr3_aa: CASSLAGGPFSGELFF; cdr3_nt: TGTGCCAGCAGCTTAGCAGGGGGCCCGTTCTCCGGGGAGCTGTTTTTT
v_call: TRBV4-3; cdr3_length: 17; j_call: TRBJ1-4; d_call: TRBD1; clone_size: -; cdr3_aa: CASSPRHQTGGDKKLFF; cdr3_nt: TGCGCCAGCAGCCCCCGACATCAGACAGGGGGAGATAAAAAACTGTTTTTT
v_call: TRBV20-1; cdr3_length: 15; j_call: TRBJ1-2; d_call: -; clone_size: few; cdr3_aa: CSARERAWEGYGYTF; cdr3_nt: TGCAGTGCAAGAGAGCGGGCTTGGGAAGGCTATGGCTACACCTTC
v_call: TRBV5-1; cdr3_length: 15; j_call: TRBJ1-3; d_call: TRBD1; clone_size: many; cdr3_aa: CASSGGTAAGNTIYF; cdr3_nt: TGCGCCAGCAGCGGGGGGACAGCTGCTGGAAACACCATATATTTT
v_call: TRBV6-5; cdr3_length: 17; j_call: TRBJ2-5; d_call: TRBD1; clone_size: few; cdr3_aa: CASSPGTGGAGVETQYF; cdr3_nt: TGTGCCAGCAGTCCCGGGACAGGGGGCGCGGGCGTGGAGACCCAGTACTTC
v_call: TRBV18; cdr3_length: 12; j_call: TRBJ1-1; d_call: -; clone_size: many; cdr3_aa: CASSRPNTEAFF; cdr3_nt: TGTGCCAGCTCACGACCGAACACTGAAGCTTTCTTT
v_call: TRBV18; cdr3_length: 13; j_call: TRBJ2-1; d_call: TRBD2; clone_size: few; cdr3_aa: CASSRGGLNEQFF; cdr3_nt: TGTGCCAGCTCGCGGGGGGGCCTAAATGAGCAGTTCTTC
v_call: TRBV7-2; cdr3_length: 17; j_call: TRBJ2-5; d_call: TRBD2; clone_size: many; cdr3_aa: CASNLSGGGWNQETQYF; cdr3_nt: TGTGCCAGCAACCTTAGCGGGGGGGGTTGGAACCAAGAGACCCAGTACTTC
v_call: TRBV19; cdr3_length: 14; j_call: TRBJ2-1; d_call: TRBD1; clone_size: many; cdr3_aa: CASSQQQGFGEQFF; cdr3_nt: TGTGCCAGTAGCCAACAACAGGGGTTCGGGGAGCAGTTCTTC